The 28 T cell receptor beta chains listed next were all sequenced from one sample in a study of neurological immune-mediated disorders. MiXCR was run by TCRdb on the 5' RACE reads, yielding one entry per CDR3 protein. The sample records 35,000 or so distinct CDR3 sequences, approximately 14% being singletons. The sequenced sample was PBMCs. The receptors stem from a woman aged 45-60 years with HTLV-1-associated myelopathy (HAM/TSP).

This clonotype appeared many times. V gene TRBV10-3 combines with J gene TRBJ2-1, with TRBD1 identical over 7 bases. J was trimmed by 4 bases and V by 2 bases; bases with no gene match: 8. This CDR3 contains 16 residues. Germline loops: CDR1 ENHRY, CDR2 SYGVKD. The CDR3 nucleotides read TGTGCCATCAGTGAGCCGGCAGGGGGTAGTTACAATGAGCAGTTCTTC. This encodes CAISEPAGGSYNEQFF.

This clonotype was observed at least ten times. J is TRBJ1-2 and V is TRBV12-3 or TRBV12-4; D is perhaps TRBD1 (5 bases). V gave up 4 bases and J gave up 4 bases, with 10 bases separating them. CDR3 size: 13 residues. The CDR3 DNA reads TGTGCCAGCAGTTCGACGGGGGGCTATGGCTACACCTTC. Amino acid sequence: CASSSTGGYGYTF.

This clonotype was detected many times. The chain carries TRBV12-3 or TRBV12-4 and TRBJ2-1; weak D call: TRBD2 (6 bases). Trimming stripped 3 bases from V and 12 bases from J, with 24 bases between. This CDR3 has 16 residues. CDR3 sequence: CASSLETAGRAWGQFF. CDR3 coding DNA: TGTGCCAGCAGTTTGGAGACGGCGGGGCGGGCGTGGGGGCAGTTCTTC.

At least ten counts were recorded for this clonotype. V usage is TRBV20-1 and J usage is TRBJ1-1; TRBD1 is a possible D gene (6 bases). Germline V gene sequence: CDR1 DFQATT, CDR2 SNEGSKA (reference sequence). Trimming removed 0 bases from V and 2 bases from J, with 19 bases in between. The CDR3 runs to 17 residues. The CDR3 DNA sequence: TGCAGTGCTAGAGAACCCCCGCCGACAGGCGCTAACACTGAAGCTTTCTTT. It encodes CSAREPPPTGANTEAFF.

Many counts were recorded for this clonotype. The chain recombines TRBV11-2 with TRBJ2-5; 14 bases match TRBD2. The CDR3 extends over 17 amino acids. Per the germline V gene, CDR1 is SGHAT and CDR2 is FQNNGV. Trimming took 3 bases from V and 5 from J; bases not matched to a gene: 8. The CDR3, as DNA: TGTGCCAGCAGCTTTCTGCAGACTAGCGGGGGGGGGGAGACCCAGTACTTC. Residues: CASSFLQTSGGGETQYF.

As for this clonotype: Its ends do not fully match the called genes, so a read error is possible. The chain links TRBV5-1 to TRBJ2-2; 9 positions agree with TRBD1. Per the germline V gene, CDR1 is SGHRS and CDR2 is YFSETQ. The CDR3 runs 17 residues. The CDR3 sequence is CASSFHIGQGFPGELVF. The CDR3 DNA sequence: TGCGCCAGCAGTTTTCACATAGGACAGGGGTTTCCCGGGGAGCTGGTTTTC. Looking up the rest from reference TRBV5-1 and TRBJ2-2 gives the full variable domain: KAGVTQTPRYLIKTRGQQVTLSCSPISGHRSVSWYQQTPGQGLQFLFEYFSETQRNKGNFPGRFSGRQFSNSRSEMNVSTLELGDSALYLCASSFHIGQGFPGELVFGEGSRLTVL.

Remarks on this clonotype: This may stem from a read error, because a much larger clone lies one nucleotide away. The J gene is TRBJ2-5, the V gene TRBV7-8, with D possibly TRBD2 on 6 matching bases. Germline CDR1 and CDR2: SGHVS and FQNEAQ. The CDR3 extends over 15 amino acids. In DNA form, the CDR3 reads TGTGCCAGCAGGGGAATCGGGAGAGACCAAGAGGCCCAGTACTTC. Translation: CASRGIGRDQEAQYF.

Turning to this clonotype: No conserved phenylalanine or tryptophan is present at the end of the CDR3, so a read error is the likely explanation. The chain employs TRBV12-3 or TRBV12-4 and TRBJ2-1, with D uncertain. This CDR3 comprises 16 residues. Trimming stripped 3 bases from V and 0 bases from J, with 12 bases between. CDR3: CASSFTLGDSYNEQFL. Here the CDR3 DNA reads TGTGCCAGCAGTTTCACACTGGGTGACTCCTACAATGAGCAGTTCTTA.

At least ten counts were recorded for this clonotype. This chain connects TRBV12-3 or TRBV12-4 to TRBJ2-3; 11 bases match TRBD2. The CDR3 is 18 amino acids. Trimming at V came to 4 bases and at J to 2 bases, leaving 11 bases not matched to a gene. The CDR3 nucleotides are TGTGCCAGCAGTTCCCGGATGACTAGCGGGGTCTCCACAGATACGCAGTATTTT. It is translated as CASSSRMTSGVSTDTQYF.

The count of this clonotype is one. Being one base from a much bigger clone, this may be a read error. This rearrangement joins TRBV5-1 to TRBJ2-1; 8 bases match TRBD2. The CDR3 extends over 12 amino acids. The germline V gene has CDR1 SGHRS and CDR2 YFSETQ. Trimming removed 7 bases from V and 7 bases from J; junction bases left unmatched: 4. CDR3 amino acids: CASCSGGNEQFF. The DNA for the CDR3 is TGCGCCAGCTGCTCGGGGGGGAATGAGCAGTTCTTC.

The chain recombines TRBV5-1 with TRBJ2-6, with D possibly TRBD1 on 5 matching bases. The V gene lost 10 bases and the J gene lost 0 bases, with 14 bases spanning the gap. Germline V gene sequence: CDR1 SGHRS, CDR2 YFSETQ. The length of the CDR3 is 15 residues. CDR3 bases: TGCGCCTGTCACGTGGGGCACTCTGGGGCCAACGTCCTGACTTTC. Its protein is CACHVGHSGANVLTF. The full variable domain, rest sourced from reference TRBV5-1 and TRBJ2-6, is KAGVTQTPRYLIKTRGQQVTLSCSPISGHRSVSWYQQTPGQGLQFLFEYFSETQRNKGNFPGRFSGRQFSNSRSEMNVSTLELGDSALYLCACHVGHSGANVLTFGAGSRLTVL.

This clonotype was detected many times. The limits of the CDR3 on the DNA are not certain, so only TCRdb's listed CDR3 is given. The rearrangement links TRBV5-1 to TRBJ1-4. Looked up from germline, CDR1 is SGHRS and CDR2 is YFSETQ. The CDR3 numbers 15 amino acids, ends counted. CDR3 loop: CASSSAPATNEKLFF.

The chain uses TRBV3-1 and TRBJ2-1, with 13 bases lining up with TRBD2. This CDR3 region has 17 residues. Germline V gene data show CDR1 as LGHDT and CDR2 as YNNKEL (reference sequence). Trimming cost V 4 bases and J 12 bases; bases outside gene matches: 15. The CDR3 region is CASSRDSGLAGAWGQFF. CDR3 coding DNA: TGTGCCAGCAGCCGGGACAGTGGACTAGCGGGGGCCTGGGGGCAGTTCTTC.

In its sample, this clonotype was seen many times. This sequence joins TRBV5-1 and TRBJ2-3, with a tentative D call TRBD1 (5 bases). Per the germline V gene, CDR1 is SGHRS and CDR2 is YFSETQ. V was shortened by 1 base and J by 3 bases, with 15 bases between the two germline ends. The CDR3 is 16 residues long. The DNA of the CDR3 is TGCGCCAGCAGCTTGTCGCAGGGCCTCCTAACAGATACGCAGTATTTT. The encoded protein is CASSLSQGLLTDTQYF.

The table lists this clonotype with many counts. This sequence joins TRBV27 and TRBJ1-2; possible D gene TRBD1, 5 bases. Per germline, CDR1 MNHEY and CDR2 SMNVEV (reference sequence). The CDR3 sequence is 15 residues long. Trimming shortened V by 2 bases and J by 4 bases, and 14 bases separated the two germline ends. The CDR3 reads CASSLRGRLGYGYTF. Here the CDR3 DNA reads TGTGCCAGCAGTTTAAGGGGTCGACTTGGCTATGGCTACACCTTC.

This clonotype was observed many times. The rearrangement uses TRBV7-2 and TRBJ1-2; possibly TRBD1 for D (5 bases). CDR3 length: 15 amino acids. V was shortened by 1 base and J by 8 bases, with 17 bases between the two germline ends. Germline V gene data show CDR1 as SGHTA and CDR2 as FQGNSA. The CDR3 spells CASSLETGVSGGYTF. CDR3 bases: TGTGCCAGCAGCTTAGAAACGGGGGTATCGGGGGGCTACACCTTC. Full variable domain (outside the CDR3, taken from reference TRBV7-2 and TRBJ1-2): GAGVSQSPSNKVTEKGKDVELRCDPISGHTALYWYRQSLGQGLEFLIYFQGNSAPDKSGLPSDRFSAERTGGSVSTLTIQRTQQEDSAVYLCASSLETGVSGGYTFGSGTRLTVV.

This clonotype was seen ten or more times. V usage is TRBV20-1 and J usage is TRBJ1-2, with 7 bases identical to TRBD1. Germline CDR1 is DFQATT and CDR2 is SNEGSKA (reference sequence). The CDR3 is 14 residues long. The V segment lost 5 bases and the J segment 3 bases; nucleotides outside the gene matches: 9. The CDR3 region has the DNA TGCAGTGCTTCCGAGGGGGCGAGTGACTATGGCTACACCTTC. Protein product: CSASEGASDYGYTF.

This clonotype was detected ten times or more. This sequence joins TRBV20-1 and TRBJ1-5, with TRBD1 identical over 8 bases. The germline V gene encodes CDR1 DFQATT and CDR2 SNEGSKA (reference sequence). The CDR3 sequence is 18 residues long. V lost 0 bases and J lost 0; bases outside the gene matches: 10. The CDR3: CSARDRTGWGYSNQPQHF. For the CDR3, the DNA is TGCAGTGCTAGAGATCGGACAGGGTGGGGATATAGCAATCAGCCCCAGCATTTT.

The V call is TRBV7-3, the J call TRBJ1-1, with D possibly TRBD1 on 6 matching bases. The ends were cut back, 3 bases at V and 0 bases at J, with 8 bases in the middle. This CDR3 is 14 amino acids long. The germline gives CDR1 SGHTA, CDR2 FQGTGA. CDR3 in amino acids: CASSLGGLNTEAFF. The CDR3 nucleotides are TGTGCCAGCAGCTTGGGGGGCCTGAACACTGAAGCTTTCTTT.

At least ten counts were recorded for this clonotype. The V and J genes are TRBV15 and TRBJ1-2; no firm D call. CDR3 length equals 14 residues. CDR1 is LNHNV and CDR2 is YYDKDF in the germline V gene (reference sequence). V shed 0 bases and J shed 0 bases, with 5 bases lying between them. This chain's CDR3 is CATSRDNTNYGYTF. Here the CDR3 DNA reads TGTGCCACCAGCAGAGATAACACTAACTATGGCTACACCTTC.

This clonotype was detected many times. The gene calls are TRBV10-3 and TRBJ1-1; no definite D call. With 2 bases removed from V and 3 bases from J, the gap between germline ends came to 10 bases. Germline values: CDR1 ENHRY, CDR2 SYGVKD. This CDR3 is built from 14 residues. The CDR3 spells CAISERPVDTEAFF. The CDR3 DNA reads TGTGCCATCAGTGAGAGGCCAGTTGACACTGAAGCTTTCTTT.

This CDR3 is CASSSAGQAGTEAFF. CDR3 in DNA: TGTGCCAGCAGCTCCGCCGGACAGGCTGGGACTGAAGCTTTCTTT. The V call is TRBV7-9, the J call TRBJ1-1, with 7 bases lining up with TRBD1. The CDR3 runs 15 residues. Per the germline V gene, CDR1 is SEHNR and CDR2 is FQNEAQ (reference sequence). The J segment lost 5 bases and the V segment lost 4 bases, leaving 10 bases of the junction unmatched.

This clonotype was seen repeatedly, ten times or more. CDR3: CASRRRRTSGGAGSYNEQFF. DNA for the CDR3: TGTGCCAGCAGGCGGAGACGGACTAGCGGGGGGGCCGGCTCCTACAATGAGCAGTTCTTC. V and J are TRBV12-3 or TRBV12-4 and TRBJ2-1; 15 positions agree with TRBD2. Trimming cost V 6 bases and J 0 bases; bases outside gene matches: 12. The CDR3 is 20 residues long.

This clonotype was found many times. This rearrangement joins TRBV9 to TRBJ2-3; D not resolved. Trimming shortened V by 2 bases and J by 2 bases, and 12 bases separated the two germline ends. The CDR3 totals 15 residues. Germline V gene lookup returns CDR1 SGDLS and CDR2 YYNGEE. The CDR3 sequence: CASSVERAYTDTQYF. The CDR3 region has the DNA TGTGCCAGCAGCGTGGAACGTGCCTACACAGATACGCAGTATTTT.

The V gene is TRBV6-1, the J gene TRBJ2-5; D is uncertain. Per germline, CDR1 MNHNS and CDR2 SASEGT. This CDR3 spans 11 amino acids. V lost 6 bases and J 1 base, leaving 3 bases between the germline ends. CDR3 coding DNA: TGTGCCAGCAGGAGCCAAGAGACCCAGTACTTC. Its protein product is CASRSQETQYF.

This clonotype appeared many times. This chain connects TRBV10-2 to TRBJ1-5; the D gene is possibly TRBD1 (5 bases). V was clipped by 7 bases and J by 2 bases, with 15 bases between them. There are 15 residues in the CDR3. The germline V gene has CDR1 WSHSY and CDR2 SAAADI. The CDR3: CASTRDRTGNQPQHF. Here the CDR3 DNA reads TGCGCCAGCACCCGGGACCGGACGGGCAATCAGCCCCAGCATTTT.

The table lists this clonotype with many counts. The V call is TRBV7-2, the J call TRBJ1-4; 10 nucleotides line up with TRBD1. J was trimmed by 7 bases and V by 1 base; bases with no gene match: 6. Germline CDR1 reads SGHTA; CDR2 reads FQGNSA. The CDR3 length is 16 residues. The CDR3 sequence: CASSLVTGGLVEKLFF. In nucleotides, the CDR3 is TGTGCCAGCAGCTTAGTGACAGGGGGCTTGGTTGAAAAACTGTTTTTT.

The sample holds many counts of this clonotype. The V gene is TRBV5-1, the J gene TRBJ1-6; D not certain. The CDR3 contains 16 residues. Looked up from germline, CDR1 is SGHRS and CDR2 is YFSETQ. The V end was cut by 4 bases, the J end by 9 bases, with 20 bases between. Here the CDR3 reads CASSLRVSTWGSPLHF. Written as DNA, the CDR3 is TGCGCCAGCAGCCTACGGGTTAGCACCTGGGGTTCACCCCTCCACTTT.